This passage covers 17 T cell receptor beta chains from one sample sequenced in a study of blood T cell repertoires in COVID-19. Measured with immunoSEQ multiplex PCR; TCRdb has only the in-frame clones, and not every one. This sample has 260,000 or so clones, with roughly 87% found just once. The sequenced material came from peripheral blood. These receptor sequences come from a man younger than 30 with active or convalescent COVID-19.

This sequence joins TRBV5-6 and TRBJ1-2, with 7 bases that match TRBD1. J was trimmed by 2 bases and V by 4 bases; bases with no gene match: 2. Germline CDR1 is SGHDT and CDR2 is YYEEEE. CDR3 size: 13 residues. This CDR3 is CASSQGQNYGYTF. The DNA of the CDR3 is TGTGCCAGCAGCCAGGGACAGAACTATGGCTACACCTTC. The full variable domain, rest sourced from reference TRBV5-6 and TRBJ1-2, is DAGVTQSPTHLIKTRGQQVTLRCSPKSGHDTVSWYQQALGQGPQFIFQYYEEEERQRGNFPDRFSGHQFPNYSSELNVNALLLGDSALYLCASSQGQNYGYTFGSGTRLTVV.

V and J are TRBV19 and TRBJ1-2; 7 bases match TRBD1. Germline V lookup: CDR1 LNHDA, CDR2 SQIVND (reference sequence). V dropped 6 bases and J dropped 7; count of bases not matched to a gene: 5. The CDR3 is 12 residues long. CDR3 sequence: CASSDRVLGYTF. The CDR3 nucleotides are TGTGCCAGTAGCGACAGGGTACTTGGCTACACCTTC.

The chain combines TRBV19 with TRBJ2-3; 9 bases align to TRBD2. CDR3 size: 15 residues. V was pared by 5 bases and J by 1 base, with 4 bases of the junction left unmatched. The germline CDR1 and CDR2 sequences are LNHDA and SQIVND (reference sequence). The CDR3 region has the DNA TGTGCCAGTAGTTCACGACTAGCGGGCACAGATACGCAGTATTTT. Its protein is CASSSRLAGTDTQYF.

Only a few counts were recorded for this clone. The CDR3 loop is CASSLYSSYEQYF. In DNA, the CDR3 is TGTGCCAGCAGTTTGTACAGCTCCTACGAGCAGTACTTC. The chain carries TRBV27 and TRBJ2-7; no reliable D call. Germline lookup yields CDR1 MNHEY and CDR2 SMNVEV (reference sequence). The CDR3 extends over 13 amino acids. The V and J ends lost 3 bases and 0 bases respectively, with 6 bases between them.

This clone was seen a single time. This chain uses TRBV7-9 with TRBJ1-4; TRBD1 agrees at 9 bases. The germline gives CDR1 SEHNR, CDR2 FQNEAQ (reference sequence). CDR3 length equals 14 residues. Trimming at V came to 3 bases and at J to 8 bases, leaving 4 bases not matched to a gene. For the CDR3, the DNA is TGTGCCAGCAGCTTGGGACAGGGTGACGAAAAACTGTTTTTT. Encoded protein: CASSLGQGDEKLFF.

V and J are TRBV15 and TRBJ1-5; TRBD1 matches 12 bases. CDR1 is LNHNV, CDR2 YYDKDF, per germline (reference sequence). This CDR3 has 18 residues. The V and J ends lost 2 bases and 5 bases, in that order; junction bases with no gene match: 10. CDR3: CATSRYGTGGDPDQPQHF. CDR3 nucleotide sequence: TGTGCCACCAGCAGATATGGGACAGGGGGCGACCCCGATCAGCCCCAGCATTTT.

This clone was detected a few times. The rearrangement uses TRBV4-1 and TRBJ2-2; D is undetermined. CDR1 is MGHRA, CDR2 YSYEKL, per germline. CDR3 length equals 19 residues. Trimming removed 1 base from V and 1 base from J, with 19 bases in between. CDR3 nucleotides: TGCGCCAGCAGCCAAGTGGTGGCATCAAACACGTGGAACACCGGGGAGCTGTTTTTT. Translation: CASSQVVASNTWNTGELFF.

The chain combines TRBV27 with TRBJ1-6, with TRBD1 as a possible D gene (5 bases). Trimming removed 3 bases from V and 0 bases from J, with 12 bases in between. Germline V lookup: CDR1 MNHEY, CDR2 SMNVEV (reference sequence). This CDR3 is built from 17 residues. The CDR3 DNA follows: TGTGCCAGCAGTTTTGGGGCAGTTACCTCCTATAATTCACCCCTCCACTTT. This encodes CASSFGAVTSYNSPLHF.

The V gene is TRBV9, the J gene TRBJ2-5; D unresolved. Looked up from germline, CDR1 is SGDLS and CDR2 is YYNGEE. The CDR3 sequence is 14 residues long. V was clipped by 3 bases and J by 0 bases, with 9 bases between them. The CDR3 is CASSGRSHQETQYF. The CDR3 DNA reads TGTGCCAGCAGCGGTCGTTCCCACCAAGAGACCCAGTACTTC.

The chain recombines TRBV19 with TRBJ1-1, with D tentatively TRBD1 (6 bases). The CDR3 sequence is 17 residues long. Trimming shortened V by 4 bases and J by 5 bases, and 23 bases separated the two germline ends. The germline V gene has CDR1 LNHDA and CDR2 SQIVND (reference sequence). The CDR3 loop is CASSTRLVLGGATEAFF. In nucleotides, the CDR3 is TGTGCCAGTAGTACCCGGTTGGTTTTGGGGGGGGCGACTGAAGCTTTCTTT.

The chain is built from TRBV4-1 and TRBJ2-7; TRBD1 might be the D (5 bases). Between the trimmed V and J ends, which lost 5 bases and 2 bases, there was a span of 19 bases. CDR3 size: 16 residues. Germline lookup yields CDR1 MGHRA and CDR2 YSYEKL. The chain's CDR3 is CASSITPGRRPYEQYF. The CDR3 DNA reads TGCGCCAGCAGCATTACCCCAGGGCGACGGCCCTACGAGCAGTACTTC.

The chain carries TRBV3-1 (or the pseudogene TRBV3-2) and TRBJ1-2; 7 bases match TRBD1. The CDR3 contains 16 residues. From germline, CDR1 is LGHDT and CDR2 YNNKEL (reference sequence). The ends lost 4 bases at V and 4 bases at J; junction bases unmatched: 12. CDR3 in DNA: TGTGCCAGCAGCCGGAGAGGTGCACAGGGGATCTATGGCTACACCTTC. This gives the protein CASSRRGAQGIYGYTF.

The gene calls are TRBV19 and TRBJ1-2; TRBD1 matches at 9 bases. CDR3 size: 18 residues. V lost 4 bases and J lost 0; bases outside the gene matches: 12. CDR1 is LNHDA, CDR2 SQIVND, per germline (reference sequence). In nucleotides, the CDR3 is TGTGCCAGTAGTACCTCGACAGGGGGGGCGCTGGCTAACTATGGCTACACCTTC. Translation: CASSTSTGGALANYGYTF.

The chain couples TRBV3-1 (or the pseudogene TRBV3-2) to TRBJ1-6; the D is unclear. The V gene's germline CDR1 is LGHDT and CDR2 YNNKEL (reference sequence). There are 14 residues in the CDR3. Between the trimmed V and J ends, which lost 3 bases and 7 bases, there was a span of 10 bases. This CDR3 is CASSQEAENSPLHF. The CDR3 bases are TGTGCCAGCAGCCAGGAGGCGGAGAATTCACCCCTCCACTTT.

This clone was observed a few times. CDR3 in DNA: TGTGCCAGCAGCCAAAGGGACAGAAACACCGGGGAGCTGTTTTTT. This gives the protein CASSQRDRNTGELFF. The chain uses TRBV3-1 (or the pseudogene TRBV3-2) and TRBJ2-2; 7 nucleotides line up with TRBD1. J was trimmed by 2 bases and V by 2 bases; bases with no gene match: 2. CDR1 LGHDT and CDR2 YNNKEL come from the germline V gene (reference sequence). The CDR3 totals 15 residues.

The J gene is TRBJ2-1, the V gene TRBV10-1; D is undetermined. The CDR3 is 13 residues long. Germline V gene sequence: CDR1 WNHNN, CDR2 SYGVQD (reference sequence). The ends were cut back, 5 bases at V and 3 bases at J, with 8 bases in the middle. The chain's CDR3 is CASSHGDYNEQFF. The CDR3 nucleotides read TGCGCCAGCAGTCACGGTGACTACAATGAGCAGTTCTTC.

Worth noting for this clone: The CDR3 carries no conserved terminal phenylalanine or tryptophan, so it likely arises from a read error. For the CDR3, the DNA is TGTGCCAGCTCACCGAGTTCGACAGATACGCAGTATCTT. Amino acid sequence: CASSPSSTDTQYL. This chain uses TRBV18 with TRBJ2-3; D gene ambiguous. CDR3 length: 13 amino acids. V dropped 3 bases and J dropped 3 bases, with 7 bases sitting between them. The germline V gene has CDR1 KGHSH and CDR2 LQKENI.